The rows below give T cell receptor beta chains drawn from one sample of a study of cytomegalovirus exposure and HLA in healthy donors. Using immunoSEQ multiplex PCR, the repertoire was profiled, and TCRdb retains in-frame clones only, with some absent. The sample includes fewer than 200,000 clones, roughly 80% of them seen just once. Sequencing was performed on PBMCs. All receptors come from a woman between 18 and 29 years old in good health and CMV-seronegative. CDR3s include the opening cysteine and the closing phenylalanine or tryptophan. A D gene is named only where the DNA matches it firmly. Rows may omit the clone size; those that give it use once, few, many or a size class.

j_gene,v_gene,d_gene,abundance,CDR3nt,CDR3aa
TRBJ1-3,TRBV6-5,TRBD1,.,TGTGCCAGCAGTTGGGACAGAACAGGAAACACCATATATTTT,CASSWDRTGNTIYF
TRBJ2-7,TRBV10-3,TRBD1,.,TGTGCCATCAGAGCGGGACAGGGCGGCTACGAGCAGTACTTC,CAIRAGQGGYEQYF
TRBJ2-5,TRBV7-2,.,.,TGTGCCAGCAGCTTAAGGGGAAACGCGGCGGGGGCGGGACAAGAGACCCAGTACTTC,CASSLRGNAAGAGQETQYF
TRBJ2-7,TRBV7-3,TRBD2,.,TGTGCCAGCAGCTTCACTGCTAGCGGCTCCTACGAGCAGTACTTC,CASSFTASGSYEQYF
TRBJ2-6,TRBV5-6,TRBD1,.,TGTGCCAGCAACGGACAGGGGGGGCTTGCTGGGGCCAACGTCCTGACTTTC,CASNGQGGLAGANVLTF
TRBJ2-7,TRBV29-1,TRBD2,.,TGCAGCGTTGAGGGGGGTAGCGGGGGCTCCTACGAGCAGTACTTC,CSVEGGSGGSYEQYF
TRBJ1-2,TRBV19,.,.,TGTGCCAGTAGTCCCTGGCGGTACACCTCAGCTAACTATGGCTACACCTTC,CASSPWRYTSANYGYTF
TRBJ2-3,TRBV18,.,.,TGTGCCAGCTCACCATTAACAGGGGAGGTGACAGATACGCAGTATTTT,CASSPLTGEVTDTQYF
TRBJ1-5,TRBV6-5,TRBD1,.,TGTGCCAGCAGTTGGAGGGGGCGGGAGCCCCAGCATTTT,CASSWRGREPQHF
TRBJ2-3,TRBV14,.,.,TGTGCCAGCAGCCAAGAGGTTGTCGGGATGAGCACAGATACGCAGTATTTT,CASSQEVVGMSTDTQYF
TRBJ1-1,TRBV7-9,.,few,TGTGCCAGCAGCTCCCCAGGGAAGACTGAAGCTTTCTTT,CASSSPGKTEAFF
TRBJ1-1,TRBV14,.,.,TGTGCCAGCAGCCAAGATTCCGGGAGGAGGCGGGGAGAAGCTTTCTTT,CASSQDSGRRRGEAFF
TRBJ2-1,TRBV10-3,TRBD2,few,TGTGCCATTGGAGCCGGGACTAGCGGGAGTCTAGAGCAGTTCTTC,CAIGAGTSGSLEQFF
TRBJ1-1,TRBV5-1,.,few,TGCGCCAGCAGCTTGGGGGGCGCGGACACTGAAGCTTTCTTT,CASSLGGADTEAFF
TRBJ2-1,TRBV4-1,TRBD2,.,TGCGCCAGCAGCCAACTACTAGCGGGAGTTGGAGGGCATGAGCAGTTCTTC,CASSQLLAGVGGHEQFF
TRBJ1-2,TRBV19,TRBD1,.,TGTGCCAGCGACTTCGGGACAGGGAATTTCTATGGCTACACCTTC,CASDFGTGNFYGYTF
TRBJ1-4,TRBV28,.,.,TGTGCCAGCAGTTTACTGGGAGGCGAACTGTTTTTT,CASSLLGGELFF
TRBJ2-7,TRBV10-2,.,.,TGCGCCAGCAGTGAAGGCGGCGAGCAGTACTTC,CASSEGGEQYF
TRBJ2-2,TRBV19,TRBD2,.,TGTGCCACGGGACTAGCGGGACGGGGGGGCACCGGGGAGCTGTTTTTT,CATGLAGRGGTGELFF
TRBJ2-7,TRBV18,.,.,TGTGCCAGCTCACCGACGCCAGCCGGGCAGGGCTTAGGAGAGCAGTACTTC,CASSPTPAGQGLGEQYF
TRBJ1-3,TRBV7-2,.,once,TGTGCCAGCAGCTTAGGACAGGCCTCTGGAAACACCATATATTTT,CASSLGQASGNTIYF
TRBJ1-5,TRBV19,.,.,TGTGCCAGTAGTTTCCGGGACATCAATCAGCCCCAGCATTTT,CASSFRDINQPQHF
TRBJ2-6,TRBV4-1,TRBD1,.,TGCGCCAGCAGCCTTTCGGACAGGGGCTCTGGGGCCAACGTCCTGACTTTC,CASSLSDRGSGANVLTF
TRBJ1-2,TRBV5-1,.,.,TGCGCCAGCAGCTTGGCCGGCGGAAACTATGGCTACACCTTC,CASSLAGGNYGYTF
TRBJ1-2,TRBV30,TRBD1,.,TGTGCCTGGAGCCAGACAGGGGGATTCTATGGCCACACCTTC,CAWSQTGGFYGHTF
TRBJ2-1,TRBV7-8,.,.,TGTGCCAGCAGCTTAGATTCCATCGGGGGAACGTTTGAGCAGTTCTTC,CASSLDSIGGTFEQFF
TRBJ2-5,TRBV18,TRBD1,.,TGTGCCAGCTCACCACGACAGGGTCCGTTACAGGAGACCCAGTACTTC,CASSPRQGPLQETQYF
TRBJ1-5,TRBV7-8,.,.,TGTGCCAGCAGCTTACTTTACAACGCGGGGCCCCAGCATTTT,CASSLLYNAGPQHF
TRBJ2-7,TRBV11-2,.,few,TGTGCCAGCAGCTTCCTCAGGGGACGTGAGCAGTACTTC,CASSFLRGREQYF
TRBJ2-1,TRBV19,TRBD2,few,TGTGCCAGTAGTAGAGCCGGGACTAGACACAATGAGCAGTTCTTC,CASSRAGTRHNEQFF
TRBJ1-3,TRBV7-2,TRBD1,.,TGTGCCAGCAGCTTCACAGGGGACTCTGGAAACACCATATATTTT,CASSFTGDSGNTIYF
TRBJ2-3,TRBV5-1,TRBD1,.,TGCGCCAGCAGCAGACAAGGACAGGGGGGCCCAGATACGCAGTATTTT,CASSRQGQGGPDTQYF
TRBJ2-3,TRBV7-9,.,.,TGTGCCAGCAGCTTAAGGGACAAAGATACGCAGTATTTT,CASSLRDKDTQYF
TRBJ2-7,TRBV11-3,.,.,TGTGCCAGCAGCTTACAGGGGGGTTACGAGCAGTACTTC,CASSLQGGYEQYF
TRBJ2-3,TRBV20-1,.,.,TGCAGTGCGGGGAGTGCAGATACGCAGTATTTT,CSAGSADTQYF
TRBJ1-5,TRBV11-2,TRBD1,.,TGTGCCAGCAGCTCCGGACAGGCGGGTCAGCCCCAGCATTTT,CASSSGQAGQPQHF